This is a list of T cell receptor beta chains from one sample in a study of HIV-infected patients and healthy controls. MiXCR, run by TCRdb on the 5' RACE reads, gives a single entry per CDR3 protein. The data show about 12,000 distinct CDR3 sequences, with 9.3% seen just once and 20% to 30% held by the top ten. Sequencing was performed on blood, taken before antiretroviral therapy. These receptor sequences come from an adult with HIV infection. The donor label of this sample is uncertain. The CDR3 runs from the conserved cysteine through the conserved F or W. D genes are given only for firm matches. Not all rows give a size; the values are once, few, many and, for expanded clones, a class.

size: many; length: 14; V: TRBV12-3/TRBV12-4; D: -; J: TRBJ2-2; DNA: TGTGCCAGCAGTTTAGCGCCCGGAACCGGGGAGCTGTTTTTT; CDR3: CASSLAPGTGELFF
size: many; length: 15; V: TRBV18; D: TRBD1; J: TRBJ2-6; DNA: TGTGCCAGCTCGTTGGGACAGCCTGGGGCCAACGTCCTGACTTTC; CDR3: CASSLGQPGANVLTF
size: many; length: 14; V: TRBV6-6; D: -; J: TRBJ1-3; DNA: TGTGCCAGCAGGTCGACAGGCTCTGGAAACACCATATATTTT; CDR3: CASRSTGSGNTIYF
size: few; length: 13; V: TRBV15; D: -; J: TRBJ1-1; DNA: TGTGCCACCAGCAGTCAGGGTTTGACTGAAGCTTTCTTT; CDR3: CATSSQGLTEAFF
size: once; length: 14; V: TRBV3-1; D: -; J: TRBJ1-2; DNA: TGTGCCAGCAGCCAAGAGGTCAGGGGATATGGCTACACCTTC; CDR3: CASSQEVRGYGYTF
size: many; length: 15; V: TRBV29-1; D: TRBD1; J: TRBJ1-2; DNA: TGCAGCGCCGGGGACAGGGGCCCGACTAACTATGGCTACACCTTC; CDR3: CSAGDRGPTNYGYTF
size: -; length: 14; V: TRBV27; D: -; J: TRBJ1-1; DNA: TGTGCCAGCAGTCGGGGGGCTTTGTACACTGAAGCTTTCTTT; CDR3: CASSRGALYTEAFF
size: few; length: 13; V: TRBV2; D: -; J: TRBJ2-3; DNA: TGTGCCAGCAGCCGAGCCAACACAGATACGCAGTATTTT; CDR3: CASSRANTDTQYF
size: medium-sized; length: 13; V: TRBV7-6; D: TRBD1; J: TRBJ1-1; DNA: TGTGCCAGCAGCTTACAGGGGGACACTGAAGCTTTCTTT; CDR3: CASSLQGDTEAFF
size: many; length: 11; V: TRBV5-6; D: -; J: TRBJ2-7; DNA: TGTGCCAGCAGCCAGGATTACGAGCAGTACTTC; CDR3: CASSQDYEQYF
size: -; length: 13; V: TRBV12-3/TRBV12-4; D: -; J: TRBJ1-2; DNA: TGTGCCAGCAGTTTTCGAAGGGGCGATGGCTACACCTTC; CDR3: CASSFRRGDGYTF
size: many; length: 15; V: TRBV19; D: TRBD1; J: TRBJ1-5; DNA: TGTGCCTCCCACGGACAGGGTTTTGGCAATCAGCCCCAGCATTTT; CDR3: CASHGQGFGNQPQHF
size: many; length: 11; V: TRBV29-1; D: -; J: TRBJ2-3; DNA: TGCAGCGCCGAGGAGATAGATACGCAGTATTTT; CDR3: CSAEEIDTQYF
size: many; length: 14; V: TRBV7-2; D: -; J: TRBJ1-6; DNA: TGTGCCAGCAGCCCCCCCGGGGAGGGTTCACCCCTCCACTTT; CDR3: CASSPPGEGSPLHF
size: -; length: 15; V: TRBV19; D: TRBD1; J: TRBJ1-5; DNA: TGTGCCAGTAGATGGGACAGGGGGTCCAATCAGCCCCAGCATTTT; CDR3: CASRWDRGSNQPQHF
size: many; length: 15; V: TRBV30; D: -; J: TRBJ1-4; DNA: TGTGCCTGGAGTGTACAGTGGAGGTCCGACGAAAAACTGTTTTTT; CDR3: CAWSVQWRSDEKLFF
size: many; length: 13; V: TRBV10-3; D: -; J: TRBJ1-5; DNA: TGTGCCATCAGTGAGGAGCTAAACCAGCCCCAGCATTTT; CDR3: CAISEELNQPQHF
size: medium-sized; length: 15; V: TRBV11-3; D: TRBD2; J: TRBJ2-7; DNA: TGTGCCAGCAGTCTGGGACTACAGGTCTCCTACGAGCAGTACTTC; CDR3: CASSLGLQVSYEQYF
size: few; length: 17; V: TRBV11-2; D: -; J: TRBJ2-1; DNA: TGTGCCAGTTCTCCACCCAGAGTTAAAGGGCCCTACAATGAGCAGTTCTTC; CDR3: CASSPPRVKGPYNEQFF